This T cell receptor (beta chain) stems from a study of cytomegalovirus exposure and HLA in healthy donors. Study-level points and caveats: The authors later found most CMV-associated TCR beta chains appeared HLA-restricted.

With 60 Vbeta and 13 Jbeta primers, the PCR was carried out. Clones were sequenced by immunoSEQ multiplex PCR, and TCRdb holds only the in-frame ones, with some missing. Counted here are about 120,000 clones, over 65% occurring once; the ten biggest clones make up about 2.6%. J was trimmed by 6 bases and V by 3 bases; bases with no gene match: 7. This CDR3 has 15 residues. Germline lookup yields CDR1 KGHSH and CDR2 LQKENI. Of note for this clone: Its antigen is undetermined.

Sequenced input: PBMCs. The source of this sequence is a woman in her thirties or forties in good health and CMV-seropositive. The rearrangement joins TRBV18 to TRBJ1-5; 8 nucleotides match TRBD1. CDR3 coding DNA: TGTGCCAGCTCACCGTCCCGGGACAGGTTTCAGCCCCAGCATTTT. Protein sequence: CASSPSRDRFQPQHF.